This T cell receptor beta chain was found in a study of spatial heterogeneity in lung cancer. From germline, CDR1 is WNHNN and CDR2 SYGVQD (reference sequence). The germline V and J ends were trimmed by 4 bases and 4 bases, with 16 bases remaining between them. The CDR3 is 15 amino acids. Via MiXCR, TCRdb re-called the 5' RACE reads, giving one row per CDR3 protein. The repertoire holds 60,000 to 75,000 distinct CDR3 sequences, with around 6% as singletons. This clonotype was seen at least ten times. Time point indicated: sample taken at primary tumor resection. The TCR was taken from a female donor with early-stage non-small cell lung cancer. The material was PBMCs, obtained at surgery. The chain couples TRBV10-1 to TRBJ1-2; a possible D gene is TRBD1 (5 bases). CDR3 loop: CASSGPRDWCYGYTF. DNA for the CDR3: TGCGCCAGCAGTGGTCCCCGGGACTGGTGCTATGGCTACACCTTC.